This T cell receptor beta chain stems from a study of neurological immune-mediated disorders. Study-wide points: Neither clinical nor MRI features were associated with the multiple sclerosis repertoire cluster.

Trimming took 0 bases from V and 0 from J, leaving 3 bases between them. This CDR3 contains 14 residues. The V gene's germline CDR1 is SGHRS and CDR2 YFSETQ. This clonotype came up many times. Its antigen is unidentified. Synthesis of cDNA was carried out by template-switch 5'RACE. The reaction used 10-nucleotide random UMIs. TCRdb reanalysed the 5' RACE reads using MiXCR and keeps one entry per CDR3 protein. The sample contains 66,000 or so distinct CDR3 sequences, 3.4% of which appear only once. The chain combines TRBV5-1 with TRBJ2-2, with unresolved D. The source is a man aged 35 to 55 with multiple sclerosis. What was sequenced was PBMCs. DNA of the CDR3: TGCGCCAGCAGCTTGGGGACGAACACCGGGGAGCTGTTTTTT. Its protein product is CASSLGTNTGELFF.